This T cell receptor beta chain was identified in a study of T cell repertoires in cytomegalovirus infection. Study overall: Carrying CMV and the relevant HLA type showed in public TCR beta signatures.

Points from the study as a whole: In two of eight donors, the top clonotype was HLA-C-restricted CMV-specific.

In TCRdb, the reads were re-called with MiXCR into one record per CDR3 protein. The data hold about half a million distinct CDR3 sequences, with about 33% observed a single time. This clonotype appeared a few times. Its target is not known. This clonotype was sampled from a human donor in good health (CMV status not recorded). Some clones in this sample may be carry-over from other donors' samples. Source: cultured PBMCs, taken from culture after CMV antigen stimulation.

The CDR3 spells CASSATRVAEQYV. The CDR3 region has the DNA TGTGCCAGCAGCGCTACTAGAGTCGCCGAGCAGTACGTC. The genes are TRBV7-2 and TRBJ2-7; tentatively, D is TRBD2 (5 bases). The germline V and J ends were trimmed by 5 bases and 6 bases, with 14 bases remaining between them. This CDR3 region has 13 residues. The germline V gene encodes CDR1 SGHTA and CDR2 FQGNSA.